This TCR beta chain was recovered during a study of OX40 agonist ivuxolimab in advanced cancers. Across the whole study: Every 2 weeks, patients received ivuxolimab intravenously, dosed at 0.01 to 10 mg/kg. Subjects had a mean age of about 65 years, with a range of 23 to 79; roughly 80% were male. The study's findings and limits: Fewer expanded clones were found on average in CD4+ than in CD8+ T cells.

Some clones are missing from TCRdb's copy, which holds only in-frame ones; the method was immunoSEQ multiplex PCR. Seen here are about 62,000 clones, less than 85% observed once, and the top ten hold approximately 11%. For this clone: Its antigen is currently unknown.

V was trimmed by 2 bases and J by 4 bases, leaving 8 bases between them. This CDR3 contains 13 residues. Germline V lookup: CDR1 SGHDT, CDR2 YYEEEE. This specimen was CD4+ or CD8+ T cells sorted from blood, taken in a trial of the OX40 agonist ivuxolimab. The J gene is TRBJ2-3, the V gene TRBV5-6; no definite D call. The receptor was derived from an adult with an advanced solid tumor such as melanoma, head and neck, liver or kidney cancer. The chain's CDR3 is CASSFYRADTQYF. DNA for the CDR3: TGTGCCAGCAGCTTTTATAGGGCAGATACGCAGTATTTT.